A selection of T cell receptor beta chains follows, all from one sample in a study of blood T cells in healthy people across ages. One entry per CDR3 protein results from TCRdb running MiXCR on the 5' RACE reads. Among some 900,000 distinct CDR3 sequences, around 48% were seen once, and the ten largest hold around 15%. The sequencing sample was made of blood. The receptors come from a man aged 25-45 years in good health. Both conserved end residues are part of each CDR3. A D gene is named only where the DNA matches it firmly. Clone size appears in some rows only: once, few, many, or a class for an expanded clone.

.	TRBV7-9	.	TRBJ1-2	CASTNLGDAGGYTF	TGTGCCAGCACCAATCTCGGGGATGCTGGCGGCTACACCTTC
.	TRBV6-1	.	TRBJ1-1	CASRPKGGSEAFF	TGTGCCAGCAGGCCGAAGGGGGGGTCTGAAGCTTTCTTT
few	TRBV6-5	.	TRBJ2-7	CASRRGKSDYEQYF	TGTGCCAGCAGACGGGGAAAGAGCGACTACGAGCAGTACTTC
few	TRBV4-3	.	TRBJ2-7	CASSQYPRALTIEQYF	TGCGCCAGCAGCCAATACCCCAGGGCCCTTACGATCGAGCAGTACTTC
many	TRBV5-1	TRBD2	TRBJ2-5	CASSLSRGGETQYF	TGCGCCAGCAGCTTGTCAAGGGGAGGGGAGACCCAGTACTTC
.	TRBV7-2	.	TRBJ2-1	CASSLVQGYPYNEQFF	TGTGCCAGCAGCTTAGTTCAGGGATACCCCTACAATGAGCAGTTCTTC
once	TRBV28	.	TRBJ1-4	CASIALSATNEKLFF	TGTGCCAGCATCGCACTGAGTGCAACTAATGAAAAACTGTTTTTT
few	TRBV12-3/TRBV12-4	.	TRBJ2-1	CASSFSPWGYNEQFF	TGTGCCAGCAGTTTCAGCCCTTGGGGGTACAATGAGCAGTTCTTC
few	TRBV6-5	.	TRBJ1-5	CASRYSFGDNQPQHF	TGTGCCAGCAGGTACAGCTTCGGGGACAATCAGCCCCAGCATTTT
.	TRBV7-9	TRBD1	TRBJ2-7	CASSPRTGFPLYEQYF	TGTGCCAGCAGCCCCAGGACAGGGTTTCCCCTCTACGAGCAGTACTTC
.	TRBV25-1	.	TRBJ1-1	CASSSGVRNTEAFF	TGTGCCAGCAGTTCCGGGGTTCGGAACACTGAAGCTTTCTTT
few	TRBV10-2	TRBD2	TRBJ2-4	CASRASGGTQNIQYF	TGCGCCAGCAGGGCTAGCGGGGGGACACAAAACATTCAGTACTTC
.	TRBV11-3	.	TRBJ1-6	CASSLGAGFGNSPLHF	TGTGCCAGCAGCTTAGGTGCCGGGTTTGGTAATTCACCCCTCCACTTT
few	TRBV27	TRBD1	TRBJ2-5	CASSPPTGVAHETQYF	TGTGCCAGCAGTCCCCCCACAGGGGTGGCTCATGAGACCCAGTACTTC
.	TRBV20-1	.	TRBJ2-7	CSARDKAGLGYEQYF	TGCAGTGCTAGAGATAAGGCGGGGTTAGGGTACGAGCAGTACTTC
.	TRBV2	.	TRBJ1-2	CASSVSVFYGYTF	TGTGCCAGCAGTGTATCGGTATTCTATGGCTACACCTTC
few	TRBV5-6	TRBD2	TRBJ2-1	CASSSRRLAGGREQFF	TGTGCCAGCAGCTCGAGGAGACTAGCGGGGGGTAGGGAGCAGTTCTTC
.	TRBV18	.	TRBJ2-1	CASSPRRSADNEQFF	TGTGCCAGCTCACCCAGGAGGTCAGCGGATAATGAGCAGTTCTTC
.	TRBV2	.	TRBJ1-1	CASSESVDLNTEAFF	TGTGCCAGCAGTGAGAGCGTAGACCTAAACACTGAAGCTTTCTTT
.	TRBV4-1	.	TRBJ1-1	CASSQGRDIPNTEAFF	TGCGCCAGCAGCCAGGGCCGGGACATACCGAACACTGAAGCTTTCTTT
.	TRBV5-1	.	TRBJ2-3	CASSGDNTDTQYF	TGCGCCAGCAGCGGGGACAACACAGATACGCAGTATTTT
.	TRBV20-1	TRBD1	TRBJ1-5	CSARDRQGDNQPQHF	TGCAGTGCTAGAGACCGACAGGGGGACAATCAGCCCCAGCATTTT
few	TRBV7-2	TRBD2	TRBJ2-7	CASSLIPGGSYEQYF	TGTGCCAGCAGCTTAATCCCGGGGGGCTCCTACGAGCAGTACTTC
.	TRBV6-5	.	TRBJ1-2	CASSYSAGGNYGYTF	TGTGCCAGCAGTTACTCCGCGGGGGGCAACTATGGCTACACCTTC
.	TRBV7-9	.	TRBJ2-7	CASSAGREIYEQYF	TGTGCCAGCAGTGCTGGACGGGAGATCTACGAGCAGTACTTC
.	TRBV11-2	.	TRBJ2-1	CAATSGNEQFF	TGTGCCGCGACTTCAGGGAATGAGCAGTTCTTC
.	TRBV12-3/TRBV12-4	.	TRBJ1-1	CASGRTASMVAEAFF	TGTGCCAGCGGGAGAACAGCGAGTATGGTGGCTGAAGCTTTCTTT
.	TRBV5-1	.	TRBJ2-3	CASSVDRASTDTQYF	TGCGCCAGCAGCGTGGACAGAGCTAGCACAGATACGCAGTATTTT
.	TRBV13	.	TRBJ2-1	CASKPLPGSDNEQFF	TGTGCCAGCAAACCGCTCCCGGGATCCGACAATGAGCAGTTCTTC
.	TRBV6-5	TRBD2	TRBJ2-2	CASSLTSGGTGELFF	TGTGCCAGCAGTCTCACTAGCGGGGGCACCGGGGAGCTGTTTTTT
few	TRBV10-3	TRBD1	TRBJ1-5	CAISDRGSNQPQHF	TGTGCCATCAGTGACAGGGGGAGCAATCAGCCCCAGCATTTT
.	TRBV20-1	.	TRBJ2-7	CSASGPRSYEQYF	TGCAGTGCCTCCGGACCGAGAAGCTACGAGCAGTACTTC
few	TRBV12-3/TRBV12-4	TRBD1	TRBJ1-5	CASSPTGWRNQPQHF	TGTGCCAGCAGCCCGACAGGGTGGCGCAATCAGCCCCAGCATTTT